This note documents a single TCR beta chain sequence. As part of library construction, unique molecular identifiers were attached to individual cDNA molecules. TCRdb processed the 5' RACE reads anew with MiXCR; each CDR3 protein has one entry. The table shows under 45,000 distinct CDR3 sequences, with roughly 5% occurring only once. The sample is drawn from a study of early T cells in non-severe SARS-CoV-2 infection. Looking at the study overall: Sequencing of bulk RNA from unsorted whole blood was done, without chain pairing.

This CDR3 has 12 amino acids. Germline V gene sequence: CDR1 SGHVS, CDR2 FNYEAQ. The V gene lost 1 base and the J gene lost 8 bases, with 6 bases spanning the gap. The specimen was whole blood, collected at baseline. This chain joins TRBV7-6 and TRBJ2-1; the D is unclear. This TCR derives from an adult who was a healthcare worker with PCR-confirmed SARS-CoV-2 infection or an uninfected control (not recorded which). The DNA for the CDR3 is TGTGCCAGCAGCTTAGGTTACGATGAGCAGTTCTTC. Protein sequence: CASSLGYDEQFF.